This TCR beta chain was obtained from a study of T cell changes during pregnancy in multiple sclerosis. V was pared by 1 base and J by 1 base, with 8 bases between. The CDR3 loop spans 14 amino acids. The germline V gene has CDR1 SEHNR and CDR2 FQNEAQ (reference sequence). Sequenced by immunoSEQ multiplex PCR; TCRdb stores in-frame clones only, minus some. The table shows roughly 41,000 clones, with 94% occurring only once. The chain uses TRBV7-9 and TRBJ2-7, with no clear D. This clonotype originated in a female donor with multiple sclerosis, enrolled in a pregnancy study. The specimen comprised peripheral blood, sampled in the third trimester of pregnancy. The CDR3: CASSLVASSYEQYF. The CDR3 DNA sequence: TGTGCCAGCAGCTTAGTGGCCAGTTCCTACGAGCAGTACTTC.